The next 5 T cell receptor beta chains were all read from a single sample in a study of cytomegalovirus exposure and HLA in healthy donors. The PCR was carried out with 60 Vbeta primers and 13 Jbeta primers. Profiling relied on immunoSEQ multiplex PCR, and the TCRdb table lists in-frame clones only, not all of them. The sample holds approximately 70,000 clones. Sequenced material: PBMCs. Source of these receptors: a woman in her twenties or thirties in good health and CMV-seronegative.

V is TRBV29-1 and J is TRBJ2-1; the D gene is possibly TRBD2 (6 bases). From germline, CDR1 is SQVTM and CDR2 ANQGSEA. CDR3 length: 12 amino acids. V gave up 3 bases and J gave up 10 bases, with 13 bases separating them. Written as DNA, the CDR3 is TGCAGCGTTGACGGGGGTATCGAGGAGCAGTTCTTC. Its translation: CSVDGGIEEQFF.

This chain links TRBV10-3 with TRBJ2-1; TRBD2 agrees at 8 bases. This CDR3 has 13 residues. The germline gives CDR1 ENHRY, CDR2 SYGVKD. V gave up 4 bases and J gave up 7 bases; unmatched junction bases: 3. As DNA, the CDR3 is TGTGCCATCAGTGGGACTAGCTTAAATGAGCAGTTCTTC. This sequence encodes CAISGTSLNEQFF.

V usage is TRBV7-2 and J usage is TRBJ1-5; weak D call: TRBD1 (5 bases). The CDR3 has 13 residues. Per germline, CDR1 SGHTA and CDR2 FQGNSA. V was pared by 3 bases and J by 5 bases, with 8 bases between. CDR3 sequence (DNA): TGTGCCAGCAGCTTGCAGGGCTATCAGCCCCAGCATTTT. Its translation is CASSLQGYQPQHF.

The chain carries TRBV12-2 and TRBJ2-5; the DNA was not used to check the table's D call, TRBD2. TRBV12-2 is recorded as a pseudogene. The CDR3 has 16 residues. CDR3 region: CASRVPGFKSQETQYF. The CDR3 DNA is TGTGCAAGTCGCGTGCCGGGGTTTAAGAGTCAAGAGACCCAGTACTTC.

The chain has TRBV2 and TRBJ2-3; no reliable D call. The V gene's germline CDR1 is SNHLY and CDR2 FYNNEI. V was shortened by 6 bases and J by 0 bases, with 4 bases between the two germline ends. CDR3 length: 12 residues. CDR3 amino acids: CASRESTDTQYF. The DNA for the CDR3 is TGTGCCAGCAGGGAGAGCACAGATACGCAGTATTTT. The full variable domain, rest sourced from reference TRBV2 and TRBJ2-3, is EPEVTQTPSHQVTQMGQEVILRCVPISNHLYFYWYRQILGQKVEFLVSFYNNEISEKSEIFDDQFSVERPDGSNFTLKIRSTKLEDSAMYFCASRESTDTQYFGPGTRLTVL.